The 27 T cell receptor beta chains listed next were all sequenced from one sample in a study of OX40 agonist ivuxolimab in advanced cancers. Clones were sequenced by immunoSEQ multiplex PCR, and TCRdb holds only the in-frame ones, with some missing. The sample shows 65,000 to 85,000 clones, around 92% of them seen only once. The sample was CD4+ or CD8+ T cells sorted from blood, taken in a trial of the OX40 agonist ivuxolimab. All receptors derive from an adult with an advanced solid tumor such as melanoma, head and neck, liver or kidney cancer.

The V and J genes are TRBV6-6 and TRBJ2-1; D possibly corresponds to TRBD2 (6 bases). V gave up 6 bases and J gave up 8 bases, with 17 bases separating them. This CDR3 contains 14 residues. Germline V lookup: CDR1 MNHNY, CDR2 SVGAGI (reference sequence). The CDR3 DNA sequence: TGTGCCAGCAGCCGACTAGGACGGCTTGATGAGCAGTTCTTC. Translated: CASSRLGRLDEQFF.

The V gene is TRBV19, the J gene TRBJ2-1; TRBD2 matches at 11 bases. V dropped 10 bases and J dropped 3; count of bases not matched to a gene: 14. The CDR3 is made up of 17 amino acids. CDR1 is LNHDA and CDR2 is SQIVND in the germline V gene (reference sequence). In nucleotides, the CDR3 is TGTGCCACCGACAGGAAAGGACTAGCGGGTATCTACAATGAGCAGTTCTTC. Encoded protein: CATDRKGLAGIYNEQFF.

This clone came up once. The chain carries TRBV7-2 and TRBJ2-3, with 12 bases matching TRBD2. The CDR3 has 16 residues. With 2 bases clipped from V and 8 bases from J, the junction kept 8 bases outside the gene matches. Germline CDR1 and CDR2: SGHTA and FQGNSA. CDR3 sequence reads: CASSLYRTSGTGTQYF. The CDR3 nucleotides read TGTGCCAGCAGCTTATATAGGACTAGCGGGACGGGTACGCAGTATTTT. Together with reference TRBV7-2 and TRBJ2-3, the CDR3 gives the full variable domain: GAGVSQSPSNKVTEKGKDVELRCDPISGHTALYWYRQSLGQGLEFLIYFQGNSAPDKSGLPSDRFSAERTGGSVSTLTIQRTQQEDSAVYLCASSLYRTSGTGTQYFGPGTRLTVL.

The chain joins TRBV28 to TRBJ2-7; D is uncertain. Per germline, CDR1 MDHEN and CDR2 SYDVKM. V gave up 4 bases and J gave up 4 bases, with 8 bases separating them. The CDR3 loop spans 12 amino acids. CDR3 coding DNA: TGTGCCAGCAGTTCCCGGACGTACGAGCAGTACTTC. Its translation: CASSSRTYEQYF.

The chain employs TRBV5-8 and TRBJ1-2; 9 bases fit TRBD1. Trimming removed 5 bases from V and 8 bases from J; junction bases left unmatched: 4. Per germline, CDR1 SGHTS and CDR2 YDEGEE. The CDR3 loop spans 12 amino acids. The CDR3 sequence: CASSGTGTGYTF. The CDR3, as DNA: TGTGCCAGCAGTGGGACAGGGACCGGCTACACCTTC.

This chain joins TRBV10-3 and TRBJ1-4, with D hard to call. In germline, CDR1 is ENHRY, CDR2 SYGVKD. V lost 0 bases and J 7 bases, leaving 18 bases between the germline ends. This CDR3 spans 17 amino acids. The CDR3 region is CAISESFTGSDLEKLFF. In DNA form, the CDR3 reads TGTGCCATCAGTGAGTCTTTCACCGGGTCGGACCTTGAAAAACTGTTTTTT.

The CDR3 sequence is CASLLRWGSNQPQHF. The CDR3 DNA is TGTGCCAGTTTGTTACGTTGGGGTAGCAATCAGCCCCAGCATTTT. V usage is TRBV6-1 and J usage is TRBJ1-5; no reliable D call. V lost 9 bases and J 0 bases, leaving 15 bases between the germline ends. Germline-derived CDR1 and CDR2 are MNHNS and SASEGT. CDR3 length: 15 amino acids.

The chain combines TRBV27 with TRBJ2-5; weak D call: TRBD1 (5 bases). Trimming stripped 7 bases from V and 3 bases from J, with 12 bases between. The CDR3 sequence is 13 residues long. Germline V gene lookup returns CDR1 MNHEY and CDR2 SMNVEV (reference sequence). The CDR3 nucleotides are TGTGCCAGCAAAGGGGAAGGAAAAGAGACCCAGTACTTC. This codes for CASKGEGKETQYF.

The rearrangement uses TRBV5-1 and TRBJ1-6, with D perhaps matching TRBD1 (6 bases). The CDR3 runs to 16 residues. Germline V lookup: CDR1 SGHRS, CDR2 YFSETQ. V was trimmed by 1 base and J by 11 bases, leaving 19 bases between them. The CDR3 sequence is CASSLSVQGNATPLHF. The CDR3 DNA reads as TGCGCCAGCAGCTTGTCGGTACAGGGTAATGCGACACCCCTCCACTTT. The whole variable domain, remainder taken from reference TRBV5-1 and TRBJ1-6, is KAGVTQTPRYLIKTRGQQVTLSCSPISGHRSVSWYQQTPGQGLQFLFEYFSETQRNKGNFPGRFSGRQFSNSRSEMNVSTLELGDSALYLCASSLSVQGNATPLHFGNGTRLTVT.

The V call is TRBV6-5, the J call TRBJ2-3, with D maybe TRBD2 (6 bases). The germline gives CDR1 MNHEY, CDR2 SVGAGI. V was shortened by 8 bases and J by 3 bases, with 15 bases between the two germline ends. This CDR3 spans 14 amino acids. The CDR3 region has the DNA TGTGCCAGCGGACGCGGGACGGCTACAGATACGCAGTATTTT. It yields the protein CASGRGTATDTQYF.

This clone is a singleton in its sample. The chain is built from TRBV6-5 and TRBJ1-1; D remains ambiguous. Per germline, CDR1 MNHEY and CDR2 SVGAGI. The CDR3 has 14 residues. Trimming pared 6 bases from V and 0 bases from J, leaving 11 bases between. CDR3 sequence: CASSPLDLNTEAFF. The CDR3 DNA sequence: TGTGCCAGCAGCCCCCTTGACTTGAACACTGAAGCTTTCTTT.

The J gene is TRBJ1-1, the V gene TRBV4-2; a weak D match, TRBD1 (6 bases). This CDR3 has 15 residues. Trimming cost V 3 bases and J 1 base, with 12 bases left between them. Germline CDR1 and CDR2: LGHNA and YNFKEQ. This CDR3 is CASSQGRGANTEAFF. The CDR3 DNA sequence: TGTGCCAGCAGCCAGGGAAGGGGGGCGAACACTGAAGCTTTCTTT.

The chain couples TRBV20-1 to TRBJ1-2; D perhaps matches TRBD1 (5 bases). V was cut by 6 bases and J by 8 bases, with 13 bases left in between. The V gene's germline CDR1 is DFQATT and CDR2 SNEGSKA (reference sequence). The CDR3 has 11 amino acids. In DNA, the CDR3 is TGCAGTGCCGCCGGGGGGAGAGGCTACACCTTC. Protein product: CSAAGGRGYTF.

The rearrangement uses TRBV9 and TRBJ2-3, with 7 bases fitting TRBD2. The CDR3 runs 13 residues. CDR1 is SGDLS, CDR2 YYNGEE, per germline. Unmatched junction bases numbered 2, after V lost 7 bases and J lost 0 bases. Written as DNA, the CDR3 is TGTGCCAGCCGGCGGGGGAGCACAGATACGCAGTATTTT. This gives the protein CASRRGSTDTQYF.

The chain couples TRBV7-2 to TRBJ2-7; 9 nucleotides agree with TRBD2. Trimming at V came to 5 bases and at J to 4 bases, leaving 9 bases not matched to a gene. Germline V CDR1 and CDR2: SGHTA, FQGNSA. This CDR3 has 15 amino acids. CDR3 nucleotide sequence: TGTGCCAGCAGCCTTTTAGCGGGAGAGGGTTACGAGCAGTACTTC. It codes for CASSLLAGEGYEQYF.

The chain links TRBV25-1 to TRBJ2-5; D perhaps matches TRBD2 (6 bases). Germline assignment: CDR1 MGHDK and CDR2 SYGVNS. Trimming shortened V by 0 bases and J by 5 bases, and 7 bases separated the two germline ends. This CDR3 has 13 residues. Here the CDR3 DNA reads TGTGCCAGCAGTGAATATGGGGGGGAGACCCAGTACTTC. Amino acid sequence: CASSEYGGETQYF.

The V and J genes are TRBV4-1 and TRBJ2-2; D perhaps matches TRBD2 (6 bases). The V gene's germline CDR1 is MGHRA and CDR2 YSYEKL. Trimming took off 0 bases at V and 3 bases at J, with 14 bases between the two ends. The CDR3 is made up of 17 amino acids. The CDR3, as DNA: TGCGCCAGCAGCCAAGAGCCCGGGACTTTCTACACCGGGGAGCTGTTTTTT. Residues: CASSQEPGTFYTGELFF.

The rearrangement uses TRBV5-1 and TRBJ2-5; D is undetermined. Trimming shortened V by 4 bases and J by 5 bases, and 12 bases separated the two germline ends. CDR3 length: 13 amino acids. CDR1 and CDR2 from the germline V gene are SGHRS and YFSETQ. The CDR3 DNA reads TGCGCCAGCAGCCCTCCGTCGGGTGAGACCCAGTACTTC. This translates into CASSPPSGETQYF.

The chain couples TRBV18 to TRBJ2-7; 7 bases agree with TRBD1. J lost 4 bases, V lost 6 bases, and 6 bases had no gene match. This CDR3 has 13 amino acids. Germline V gene lookup returns CDR1 KGHSH and CDR2 LQKENI. CDR3 sequence: CASSSQQGYEQYF. In DNA form, the CDR3 reads TGTGCCAGCTCGTCTCAACAGGGGTACGAGCAGTACTTC.

This chain joins TRBV5-4 and TRBJ1-3; D is possibly TRBD1 (6 bases). The V gene lost 0 bases and the J gene lost 2 bases, with 12 bases spanning the gap. The CDR3 extends over 16 amino acids. CDR1 and CDR2 from the germline V gene are SGHNT and YYREEE (reference sequence). In DNA, the CDR3 is TGTGCCAGCAGCTTGGCCCGTGGGGGCGCTGGAAACACCATATATTTT. Amino acids: CASSLARGGAGNTIYF.

The J gene is TRBJ2-1, the V gene TRBV7-6; 7 bases are a match to TRBD1. Germline assignment: CDR1 SGHVS and CDR2 FNYEAQ. CDR3 length: 15 residues. J gave up 3 bases and V 5 bases, and 7 bases lay outside the gene matches. CDR3 nucleotide sequence: TGTGCCAGCAGCCCCGGTGCAGGGGGCTACAATGAGCAGTTCTTC. Its protein product is CASSPGAGGYNEQFF.

The chain couples TRBV4-2 to TRBJ1-4; TRBD1 matches 8 bases. The CDR3 loop spans 16 amino acids. With V trimmed by 3 bases and J by 13 bases, 16 bases remained unmatched. Germline V gene sequence: CDR1 LGHNA, CDR2 YNFKEQ. The CDR3 region is CASSQDIDRGSWGLFF. In nucleotides, the CDR3 is TGTGCCAGCAGCCAGGATATTGACAGGGGAAGTTGGGGACTGTTTTTT.

This chain links TRBV4-1 with TRBJ1-1; 8 positions match TRBD1. Losses at the gene ends were 4 bases for V and 1 base for J; bases not matched to a gene: 5. Germline V gene lookup returns CDR1 MGHRA and CDR2 YSYEKL. The CDR3 sequence is 15 residues long. The CDR3, as DNA: TGCGCCAGCAGCCGAACCGGGACAGGGAACACTGAAGCTTTCTTT. This encodes CASSRTGTGNTEAFF.

This clone occurred a few times. The chain joins TRBV2 to TRBJ2-1, with D hard to call. The CDR3 runs 15 residues. In germline, CDR1 is SNHLY, CDR2 FYNNEI. Trimming pared 7 bases from V and 3 bases from J, leaving 16 bases between. The CDR3 loop reads CASTPQEPFYNEQFF. The DNA of the CDR3 is TGTGCCAGCACCCCCCAGGAACCGTTCTACAATGAGCAGTTCTTC.

The chain joins TRBV5-4 to TRBJ1-6, with a tentative D call TRBD1 (5 bases). CDR3 length equals 14 residues. Per the germline V gene, CDR1 is SGHNT and CDR2 is YYREEE (reference sequence). V was cut by 1 base and J by 6 bases, with 8 bases left in between. CDR3 sequence reads: CASSLWQGNSPLHF. The CDR3 region has the DNA TGTGCCAGCAGCTTGTGGCAGGGTAATTCACCCCTCCACTTT.

A few counts support this clone. The rearrangement links TRBV6-5 to TRBJ2-3, with a tentative D call TRBD2 (5 bases). Between the trimmed V and J ends, which lost 7 bases and 2 bases, there was a span of 16 bases. Germline CDR1 reads MNHEY; CDR2 reads SVGAGI. This CDR3 has 15 amino acids. CDR3: CASTPQLANTDTQYF. The CDR3, as DNA: TGTGCCAGCACACCCCAGCTAGCTAACACAGATACGCAGTATTTT.

The chain has TRBV19 and TRBJ2-7; D is uncertain. Germline V gene data show CDR1 as LNHDA and CDR2 as SQIVND (reference sequence). V was cut by 4 bases and J by 2 bases, with 12 bases left in between. This CDR3 has 14 amino acids. The CDR3 nucleotides read TGTGCCAGTAGTACTGGCTCAGAACCCTACGAGCAGTACTTC. This encodes CASSTGSEPYEQYF.